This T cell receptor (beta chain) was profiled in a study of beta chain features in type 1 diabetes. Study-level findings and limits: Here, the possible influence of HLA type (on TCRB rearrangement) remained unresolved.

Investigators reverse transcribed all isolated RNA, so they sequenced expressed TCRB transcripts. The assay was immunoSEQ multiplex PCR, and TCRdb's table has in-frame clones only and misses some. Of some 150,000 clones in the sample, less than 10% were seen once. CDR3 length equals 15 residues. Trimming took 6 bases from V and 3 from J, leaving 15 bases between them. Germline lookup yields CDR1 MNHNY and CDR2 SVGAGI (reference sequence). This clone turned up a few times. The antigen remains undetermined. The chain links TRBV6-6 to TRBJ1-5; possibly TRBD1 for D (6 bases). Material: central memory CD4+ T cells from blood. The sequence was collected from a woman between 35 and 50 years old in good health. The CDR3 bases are TGTGCCAGCAGCATAGCGACAGGCCCCAATCAGCCCCAGCATTTT. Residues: CASSIATGPNQPQHF.